This passage covers 7 T cell receptor beta chains from one sample sequenced in a study of T cells in localized non-small cell lung cancer. Using immunoSEQ multiplex PCR, the repertoire was profiled, and TCRdb retains in-frame clones only, with some absent. This table has about 1,400 clones, about 24% appearing once. Here the sequenced sample was lung tumor tissue, taken before any cancer treatment. The receptors come from a male donor aged 60 or older with stage II lung adenocarcinoma.

This chain connects TRBV6-8 to TRBJ2-7, with D perhaps TRBD1 (6 bases). The CDR3 runs to 12 residues. Germline V gene sequence: CDR1 MNHGY, CDR2 SAAAGT. V lost 5 bases, J lost 6 bases, and 11 bases lay in between. The CDR3 protein is CASSPVGGEQYF. The CDR3 DNA reads as TGTGCCAGCAGTCCAGTAGGGGGCGAGCAGTACTTC.

The chain recombines TRBV11-3 with TRBJ1-3; TRBD1 matches 7 bases. CDR3 size: 14 residues. The V segment lost 4 bases and the J segment 3 bases; nucleotides outside the gene matches: 3. CDR1 is SGHNT and CDR2 is YENEEA in the germline V gene. This CDR3 reads CASSSGTVGNTIYF. The DNA for the CDR3 is TGTGCCAGCAGCTCCGGGACAGTTGGAAACACCATATATTTT.

The chain couples TRBV19 to TRBJ2-7; D remains unclear. The V and J ends lost 1 base and 6 bases respectively, with 13 bases between them. The CDR3 sequence is 14 residues long. CDR1 and CDR2 (germline): LNHDA, SQIVND (reference sequence). DNA for the CDR3: TGTGCCAGTAGTATAGCCGTACCCCCAGCCGAGCAGTACTTC. This encodes CASSIAVPPAEQYF.

This clone was detected only a few times. The chain couples TRBV28 to TRBJ1-5; D is ambiguous. V was pared by 3 bases and J by 9 bases, with 9 bases between. Germline CDR1 MDHEN, CDR2 SYDVKM. This CDR3 spans 12 amino acids. CDR3 sequence: CASSLPRGPQHF. The CDR3, as DNA: TGTGCCAGCAGTTTGCCCCGAGGGCCCCAGCATTTT. The full variable domain, in which reference TRBV28 and TRBJ1-5 provide the parts outside the CDR3, is DVKVTQSSRYLVKRTGEKVFLECVQDMDHENMFWYRQDPGLGLRLIYFSYDVKMKEKGDIPEGYSVSREKKERFSLILESASTNQTSMYLCASSLPRGPQHFGDGTRLSIL.

This clone has just a few counts. This chain uses TRBV1 with TRBJ2-7; the table gives TRBD2 as D, unverified against the DNA. TRBV1 is tagged as a pseudogene. The CDR3 is made up of 18 amino acids. CDR3 DNA sequence: TGCGCCAGCAGCCCATATGGGGGACTAGCGGGAGGGTCCTACGAGCAGTACTTC. Encoded protein: CASSPYGGLAGGSYEQYF.

The gene calls are TRBV19 and TRBJ2-5; no reliable D call. V lost 1 base and J 6 bases, leaving 9 bases between the germline ends. The germline V gene encodes CDR1 LNHDA and CDR2 SQIVND (reference sequence). This CDR3 has 13 amino acids. The CDR3 sequence is CASSIAGSQTQYF. As DNA, the CDR3 is TGTGCCAGTAGTATAGCCGGTAGCCAGACCCAGTACTTC. Full variable domain (remainder filled in from reference TRBV19 and TRBJ2-5): DGGITQSPKYLFRKEGQNVTLSCEQNLNHDAMYWYRQDPGQGLRLIYYSQIVNDFQKGDIAEGYSVSREKKESFPLTVTSAQKNPTAFYLCASSIAGSQTQYFGPGTRLLVL.

This chain links TRBV9 with TRBJ1-4, with TRBD1 matching over 8 bases. The ends lost 4 bases at V and 0 bases at J; junction bases unmatched: 5. Looked up from germline, CDR1 is SGDLS and CDR2 is YYNGEE. The CDR3 spans 16 residues. CDR3 coding DNA: TGTGCCAGCAGCTATGGACAGGGTGCAACTAATGAAAAACTGTTTTTT. Protein: CASSYGQGATNEKLFF.